This T cell receptor beta chain was sequenced for a study of blood T cell repertoires in COVID-19. Study as a whole: COVID-19 samples, acute and convalescent, were from the United States, Italy and Spain. In each case, the material was cDNA or gDNA derived from T cells, B-cell-depleted T cells, or PBMCs.

This clone was seen a single time. Per the germline V gene, CDR1 is SGHTA and CDR2 is FQGNSA. This CDR3 comprises 15 residues. V lost 5 bases to trimming and J lost 4 bases, with 15 bases between them. In the original processing: The assay estimated nucleated cells by amplifying reference gene primers. The assay was immunoSEQ multiplex PCR, and TCRdb's table has in-frame clones only and misses some. That table supplies the V and J calls and clone size; D and trimming were determined from the DNA. The table records about 94,000 clones, roughly 80% of them present only once. The source is a human donor in a cohort sampled during active COVID-19. Sequenced material: peripheral blood. The chain combines TRBV7-2 with TRBJ1-3, with D possibly being TRBD1 (5 bases). The CDR3 coding sequence is TGTGCCAGCAGCCCCAGGGCGGTCAAAGGAAACACCATATATTTT. Translating gives CASSPRAVKGNTIYF.